Reported below is one T cell receptor beta chain. Its antigen is not yet known. Nothing much larger sits one base from this clone, and base qualities are not available. Measured from the cysteine to the phenylalanine, the CDR3 is 15 residues long. Only CDR3 DNA is held: 45 bases, read in frame from base 1. Between the V and J ends, shortened by 2 bases and 4 bases respectively, the junction contains 14 bases. Via the germline V gene, CDR1 is SNHLY and CDR2 FYNNEI. This sample is drawn from a study of blood T cells in healthy people across ages (dated by TCRdb to the mid-2010s). For context, the study as a whole: Template switching captured roughly one uniquely barcoded TCR beta cDNA molecule per two T cells in model experiments. The study measured age-related changes in TCR beta repertoire diversity using deep sequencing normalized with unique cDNA molecular identifiers. For two donors (one aged 18 to 29 and one aged 80 or older), the study analyzed two additional independent replicas of 1 million unique cDNA reads from the same blood draw. Donors were grouped into four age groups: young (average 16 years), middle-aged (39), aged (around 56) and long-lived (just over 80). Overall study outcomes, separate from this receptor: As age increased, observed TCR beta diversity per million T cells dropped in a roughly linear way, and a significant reduction was already evident by age 40. Conclusive comparison of naive and antigen-experienced compartments was prevented by the profiling of bulk unsorted PBMCs. The long-lived group showed more naive CD4+ T cells, fewer expanded clones and increased TCR diversity than the aged group, suggesting age selection. Total diversity estimates from one million sequenced T cells were considered lower bounds and underestimates. The CMV infection status of donors was not known, potentially confounding age-related changes in expanded clonotypes. The percentage of naive T cells measured by flow cytometry correlated strongly with observed TCR beta diversity.

The approximately 40 donors, aged about 6 to 100 years, were systemically healthy Caucasian individuals from Russia. Each donor gave ten milliliters of peripheral blood, collected into EDTA-treated Vacutainer tubes. Ficoll-Paque density-gradient centrifugation was used to isolate PBMCs, with at least 6.5 million per sample. Total RNA was extracted from PBMCs with Trizol reagent, with at least 6 micrograms obtained per sample. For every donor, flow cytometry on a PBMC aliquot measured the percentage of naive CD45RAhigh/CD27high T cells. Libraries were built with 5' RACE. Instrument on record: Illumina HiSeq 2500. The second PCR ran for about 6 to 11 cycles and used a J-beta primer mix along with a sample-barcoded 5' primer. Each TCR beta cDNA molecule received a unique molecular identifier from a template-switch 5' adaptor carrying 12 random nucleotides. Each sample yielded at least 2.5 million CDR3-containing paired-end reads. First-strand cDNA synthesis was performed from all RNA using the Mint cDNA synthesis kit, with priming by a TRBC-specific oligonucleotide. Following uracil-DNA glycosylase treatment, all cDNA underwent a first 18-cycle PCR with the universal primers M1SS and BC2_uni_R. In the authors' own workflow: For normalization, 1 million high-quality reads were randomly selected from each sample, with every read carrying a distinct molecular identifier. Instead of being binned into consensus sequences, reads that shared molecular identifiers were thrown out. MiTCR, with a Q25 quality threshold and the strictest error-elimination algorithm, was used for CDR3 identification, clonotype clustering and error correction. Lower-bound total TCR beta diversity was estimated with a nonparametric unseen species model using Euler transformation. Through fastp at Q25 and MiXCR, TCRdb rebuilt clones from the public reads, retaining in-frame beta chains. For every CDR3 protein sequence, its rows merge into one entry that carries the most common genes and DNA. Clone size and V and J calls follow TCRdb, not the original study. This sample comprises more than 600,000 distinct CDR3 sequences, 25% of them detected only once. 9.4% of the sample rests with the top ten.

The data also belong to a second study, concerning T cells of mothers and their children. As that second paper reports: Donors were nine systemically healthy Caucasian individuals: three mothers and their six children. cDNA synthesis used all of the extracted RNA, with roughly 1.5 ug of RNA in each 15 ul reaction. In the second PCR, the M1S primer added sample barcodes and 2-4 random nucleotides. More than 9 million TCR beta CDR3 reads were obtained from each mother, and roughly 3 million reads were obtained from each child. Thymic selection shapes the output of TCR recombination in a similar way in related and unrelated pairs, and inherited differences have a minor effect. Normalized repertoire overlap was always found to be slightly, but never significantly, higher in related mother-child pairs than in unrelated mother-child pairs. Persistent microchimeric T cell clones were not detected, at a sensitivity of about 100 clones per million clonotypes. In the study, deep NGS was used to compare the TCR beta repertoires of mothers and children, and features distinguishing related mother-child pairs from unrelated individuals were sought. On average, the children were around 11 +/- 4 years old, while the mothers were about 37 +/- 4 years old. After adapters were ligated using NEBNext reagents, the libraries underwent 100+100 nt paired-end sequencing on an Illumina HiSeq 2000. To avoid cross-contamination, the mother libraries and the child libraries were prepared a month apart and sequenced in separate runs. Each donor had between roughly 500,000 and 2,200,000 distinct TCR beta clonotypes identified. Naive TCR beta clonotypes were estimated from low-frequency clonotypes matched to each donor's FACS-determined naive share, without sorting.

The TCR originated in a boy younger than 18 in good health. The V and J segments used are TRBV2 and TRBJ1-1; there is no confident call for the D gene. The sequenced sample was blood. CDR3 protein: CASSEITGWGTEAFF. The nucleotide sequence is given as TGTGCCAGCAGTGAAATTACGGGATGGGGCACTGAAGCTTTCTTT.